The rows below give T cell receptor beta chains drawn from one sample of a study of tumor-infiltrating lymphocytes in oesophageal squamous cell carcinoma. TCRdb re-derived calls from the PCR reads in MiXCR, one entry per CDR3 protein. The table includes just under 20,000 distinct CDR3 sequences, around 43% detected once. The sequenced material came from normal esophageal tissue next to the tumor. All receptors come from a male donor with esophageal squamous cell carcinoma. Both conserved end residues are part of each CDR3. Fields, in order: D gene, V gene, J gene, clone size, CDR3 protein, CDR3 DNA. D genes are given only for firm matches. Clone size appears in some rows only: once, few, many, or a class for an expanded clone.

D: TRBD1; V: TRBV5-1; J: TRBJ1-2; size: .; CDR3: CASSQDRINYGYTF; DNA: TGCGCCAGCAGCCAGGACAGGATAAACTATGGCTACACCTTC
D: TRBD2; V: TRBV11-2; J: TRBJ2-7; size: .; CDR3: CASSLVYLPTSGRYLLSYEQYF; DNA: TGTGCCAGCAGCTTAGTATATCTTCCGACTAGCGGGAGGTATCTACTATCCTACGAGCAGTACTTC
D: .; V: TRBV6-1; J: TRBJ1-5; size: many; CDR3: CASSWDPVQPQHF; DNA: TGTGCCAGCAGTTGGGACCCGGTTCAGCCCCAGCATTTT
D: .; V: TRBV12-3/TRBV12-4; J: TRBJ2-7; size: once; CDR3: CASWAGYNEQYF; DNA: TGTGCCAGCTGGGCGGGGTACAATGAGCAGTACTTC
D: TRBD1; V: TRBV2; J: TRBJ2-5; size: many; CDR3: CASGSTGNVETQYF; DNA: TGTGCCAGCGGGTCGACAGGGAATGTGGAGACCCAGTACTTC
D: .; V: TRBV5-1; J: TRBJ2-7; size: few; CDR3: CASSLAERPSYNEQYF; DNA: TGCGCCAGCAGCTTGGCCGAAAGACCCTCCTACAATGAGCAGTACTTC
D: TRBD2; V: TRBV6-1; J: TRBJ2-1; size: many; CDR3: CASTLAGGSYNEQFF; DNA: TGTGCCAGCACCCTAGCGGGAGGGTCCTACAATGAGCAGTTCTTC
D: TRBD2; V: TRBV7-6; J: TRBJ2-7; size: medium-sized; CDR3: CASSLTSGTDEQYF; DNA: TGTGCCAGCAGCTTAACTAGCGGGACGGACGAGCAGTACTTC
D: .; V: TRBV6-1; J: TRBJ2-3; size: .; CDR3: CASSAEMGLGTDTQYF; DNA: TGTGCCAGCAGTGCAGAGATGGGCCTTGGCACAGATACGCAGTATTTT
D: TRBD1; V: TRBV10-3; J: TRBJ1-4; size: many; CDR3: CAISDRGVGYEEKLFF; DNA: TGTGCCATCAGTGACAGGGGGGTAGGTTACGAGGAAAAACTGTTTTTT
D: .; V: TRBV6-4; J: TRBJ2-7; size: .; CDR3: CASSYTGSYEQYF; DNA: TGTGCCAGCAGTTACACGGGCTCCTACGAGCAGTACTTC
D: .; V: TRBV12-3/TRBV12-4; J: TRBJ2-6; size: few; CDR3: CASSDIDRVTAGANVLTF; DNA: TGTGCCAGCAGCGATATAGACAGAGTTACAGCTGGGGCCAACGTCCTGACTTTC
D: .; V: TRBV4-3; J: TRBJ2-1; size: few; CDR3: CASSPNGYEQFF; DNA: TGCGCCAGCAGCCCCAACGGGTATGAGCAGTTCTTC
D: .; V: TRBV6-2/TRBV6-3; J: TRBJ2-5; size: many; CDR3: CASSLTGFETQYF; DNA: TGTGCCAGCAGCCTAACAGGGTTCGAGACCCAGTACTTC
D: TRBD1; V: TRBV5-6; J: TRBJ2-7; size: once; CDR3: CASSSPDRAYEQYF; DNA: TGTGCCAGCAGCTCTCCCGACAGGGCCTACGAGCAGTACTTC
D: .; V: TRBV19; J: TRBJ2-7; size: .; CDR3: CASSPPGLSSYEQYF; DNA: TGTGCCAGTAGTCCACCGGGACTGAGCTCCTACGAGCAGTACTTC
D: .; V: TRBV5-6; J: TRBJ2-1; size: many; CDR3: CASSFSRAVYNEQFF; DNA: TGTGCCAGCAGCTTTTCTAGGGCAGTCTACAATGAGCAGTTCTTC
D: .; V: TRBV10-2; J: TRBJ2-5; size: .; CDR3: CASSENRETQYF; DNA: TGCGCCAGCAGTGAGAATAGGGAGACCCAGTACTTC
D: .; V: TRBV27; J: TRBJ2-6; size: many; CDR3: CASSFGTRGANVLTF; DNA: TGTGCCAGCAGTTTCGGGACTCGGGGGGCCAACGTCCTGACTTTC
D: .; V: TRBV6-2/TRBV6-3; J: TRBJ2-7; size: .; CDR3: CASSKGVSYEQYF; DNA: TGTGCCAGCAGCAAGGGGGTCTCCTACGAGCAGTACTTC
D: TRBD1; V: TRBV28; J: TRBJ2-6; size: many; CDR3: CASSPTGAVTGANVLTF; DNA: TGTGCCAGCAGTCCGACAGGGGCTGTTACTGGGGCCAACGTCCTGACTTTC
D: TRBD2; V: TRBV7-2; J: TRBJ2-1; size: .; CDR3: CASSWLAGGPLNEQFF; DNA: TGTGCCAGCAGCTGGCTAGCGGGAGGGCCTCTGAATGAGCAGTTCTTC
D: TRBD2; V: TRBV7-6; J: TRBJ2-5; size: .; CDR3: CASSGSGTSGQETQYF; DNA: TGTGCCAGCAGCGGTTCCGGGACTAGCGGTCAAGAGACCCAGTACTTC
D: .; V: TRBV6-1; J: TRBJ1-4; size: few; CDR3: CASLRILDTNEKLFF; DNA: TGTGCCAGCTTAAGGATTTTGGACACTAATGAAAAACTGTTTTTT
D: .; V: TRBV20-1; J: TRBJ2-1; size: few; CDR3: CSADGNEQFF; DNA: TGCAGTGCAGACGGGAATGAGCAGTTCTTC
D: TRBD2; V: TRBV27; J: TRBJ2-3; size: many; CDR3: CASTPSGRSADTQYF; DNA: TGTGCCAGCACACCTAGCGGGAGGAGCGCAGATACGCAGTATTTT
D: TRBD2; V: TRBV12-3/TRBV12-4; J: TRBJ2-1; size: .; CDR3: CASNPGGRPYNEQFF; DNA: TGTGCCAGCAACCCGGGGGGGAGACCCTACAATGAGCAGTTCTTC
D: TRBD2; V: TRBV28; J: TRBJ2-1; size: .; CDR3: CASSSTEGLGTEQFF; DNA: TGTGCCAGCAGTTCTACCGAGGGACTAGGGACTGAGCAGTTCTTC
D: TRBD1; V: TRBV7-2; J: TRBJ1-2; size: .; CDR3: CASSLSQGGYGYTF; DNA: TGTGCCAGCAGCCTCAGTCAGGGGGGTTATGGCTACACCTTC
D: TRBD1; V: TRBV5-1; J: TRBJ1-2; size: .; CDR3: CASSSQGASGYGYTF; DNA: TGCGCCAGCAGCTCCCAGGGGGCGAGCGGCTATGGCTACACCTTC
D: .; V: TRBV19; J: TRBJ1-5; size: many; CDR3: CASSISRGNQPQHF; DNA: TGTGCCAGTAGTATCTCCAGGGGCAATCAGCCCCAGCATTTT
D: TRBD1; V: TRBV6-1; J: TRBJ2-6; size: many; CDR3: CASRGDHRTGHSGANVLTF; DNA: TGTGCCAGCAGAGGGGATCATAGGACAGGGCACTCTGGGGCCAACGTCCTGACTTTC
D: .; V: TRBV7-6; J: TRBJ2-2; size: .; CDR3: CASSLGTRGTGELFF; DNA: TGTGCCAGCAGCTTAGGTACCCGGGGCACCGGGGAGCTGTTTTTT
D: .; V: TRBV27; J: TRBJ2-6; size: .; CDR3: CASSLTGANVLTF; DNA: TGTGCCAGCAGTTTGACTGGGGCCAACGTCCTGACTTTC
D: TRBD2; V: TRBV7-9; J: TRBJ2-4; size: .; CDR3: CASSRSGRSYNEQYF; DNA: TGTGCCAGCAGCCGTAGCGGGAGGTCCTACAATGAGCAGTACTTC